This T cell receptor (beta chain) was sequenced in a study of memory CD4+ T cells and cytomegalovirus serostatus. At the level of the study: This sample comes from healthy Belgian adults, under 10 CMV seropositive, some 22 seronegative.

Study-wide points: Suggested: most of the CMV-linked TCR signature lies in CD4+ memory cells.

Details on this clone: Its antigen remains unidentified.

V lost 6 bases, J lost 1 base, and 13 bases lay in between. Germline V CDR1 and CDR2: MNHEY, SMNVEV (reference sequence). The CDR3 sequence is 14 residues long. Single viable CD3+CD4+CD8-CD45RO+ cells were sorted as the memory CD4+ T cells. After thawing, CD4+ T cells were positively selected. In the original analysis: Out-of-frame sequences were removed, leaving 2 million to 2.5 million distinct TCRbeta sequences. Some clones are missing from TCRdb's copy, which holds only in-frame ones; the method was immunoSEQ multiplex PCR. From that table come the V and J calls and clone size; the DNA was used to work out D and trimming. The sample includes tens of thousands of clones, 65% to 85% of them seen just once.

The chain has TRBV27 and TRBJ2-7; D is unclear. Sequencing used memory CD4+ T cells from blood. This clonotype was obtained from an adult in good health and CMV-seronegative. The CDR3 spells CASRDGPPSYEQYF. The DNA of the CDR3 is TGTGCCAGCAGGGACGGGCCCCCTTCCTACGAGCAGTACTTC.